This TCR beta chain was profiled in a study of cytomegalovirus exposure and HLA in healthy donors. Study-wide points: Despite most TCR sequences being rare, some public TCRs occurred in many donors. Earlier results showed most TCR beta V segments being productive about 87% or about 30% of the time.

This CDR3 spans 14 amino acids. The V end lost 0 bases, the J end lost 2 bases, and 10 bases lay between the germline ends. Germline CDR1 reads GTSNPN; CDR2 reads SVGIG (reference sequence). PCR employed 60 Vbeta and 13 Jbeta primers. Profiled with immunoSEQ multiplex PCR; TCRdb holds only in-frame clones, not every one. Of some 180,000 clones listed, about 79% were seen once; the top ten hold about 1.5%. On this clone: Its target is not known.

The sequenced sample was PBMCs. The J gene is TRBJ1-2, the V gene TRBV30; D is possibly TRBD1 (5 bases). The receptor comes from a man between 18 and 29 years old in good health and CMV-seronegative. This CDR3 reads CAWSVQSGNYGYTF. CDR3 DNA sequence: TGTGCCTGGAGTGTCCAATCAGGGAACTATGGCTACACCTTC.